The present T cell receptor beta chain was sequenced within a study of shared clonotypes between healthy human individuals. In the study overall: Serving as donors were a couple of women and a few men, whose ages spanned 18 to 49. Broader study findings: Few donors limited the genetic and exposure-history diversity represented.

On this clone: Its specificity is unknown.

The table came from immunoSEQ multiplex PCR; TCRdb's copy has only in-frame clones and leaves some out. The table records more than 450,000 clones, about four fifths of them present only once. Trimming removed 0 bases at V and 3 bases at J, with 11 bases between. Germline CDR1 and CDR2: SGHAT and FQNNGV. This CDR3 is 16 amino acids long. The specimen sequenced was PBMCs. This sequence originates from a woman in her thirties or forties in good health. Some clones in this sample may be carry-over from other donors' samples. This chain links TRBV11-2 with TRBJ2-2, with D tentatively TRBD2 (6 bases). The DNA of the CDR3 is TGTGCCAGCAGCTTAGATCTAGCGAGCTACACCGGGGAGCTGTTTTTT. Protein product: CASSLDLASYTGELFF.